This section outlines one TCR beta chain sequence together with its context. What antigen it recognizes has not been identified. Nothing much larger sits one base from this clone, and base qualities are not available. Trimming costs V 6 bases and J 4 bases, and their ends lie 25 bases apart. The CDR3 numbers 17 residues from cysteine through phenylalanine. Only the CDR3 portion is preserved as DNA: 51 bases, with reading frame beginning at the first base. CDR1 and CDR2 are drawn from the germline V gene (reference sequence): DFQATT, SNEGSKA. The sample comes from a study of CD8 T cells in Susac syndrome (dated by TCRdb to between 2018 and 2021). About the study as a whole: The study used repertoire sequencing to test whether antigen drove CD8+ T cell activation and differentiation in Susac syndrome. The clonality of the CD8+ T cell repertoire was compared across about a dozen healthy donors, around 14 Susac syndrome patients and under 17 multiple sclerosis patients. Summary of the overall study and its limitations: The number of individuals in the TCR sequencing and HLA analysis was recognized as being relatively small.

RNA was extracted using the RNeasy kit, and about 0.5 to 1 ug of the RNA was reverse transcribed with random hexamers. The immunoSEQ multiplex PCR assay, covering 54 Vbeta and 13 Jbeta segments, was used to amplify TCR beta CDR3 regions. Bias from PCR amplification was corrected by using a synthetic template baseline for primer optimization and for computational correction. The original pipeline was this. Reads were annotated to V, D and J genes per IMGT and analyzed with immunoSEQ Analyzer, keeping only productive sequences. Clonality was calculated as one minus the Shannon entropy normalized by log2 of the number of productive unique sequences. For each patient and control, public and private clones were evaluated among the 100 most prevalent clones. Susac-specific clones were defined as absent from healthy and MS cohorts, over a thousand published viral clones and other ImmuneACCESS disease sequences. TCRdb itself trimmed the public reads at Q25 with fastp, ran MiXCR and retained productive beta chains. Rows with one shared CDR3 protein collapse into an entry with the most common genes and DNA. The V and J calls were not made by the authors but by TCRdb's processing. For this sample there are 330,000 or so distinct CDR3 sequences; approximately 85% appear just once. Roughly 0.22% of the sample belongs to the ten largest clones.

Peripheral blood CD8+ and CD4+ T cells from healthy donors, Susac syndrome patients and multiple sclerosis patients were profiled using high-throughput TCR beta sequencing. Multiple sclerosis controls were treatment-naive patients with stable or active relapsing-remitting disease fulfilling revised McDonald criteria. CD8+ TEMRA cells were enriched by FACS, while bulk CD8+ and CD4+ T cells were purified by magnetic negative isolation. Blood was collected in EDTA tubes and processed within 24 hours, with PBMCs isolated through density gradient centrifugation. PBMCs intended for TCR sequencing were frozen in liquid nitrogen and were later thawed in a 37 degrees C water bath. The sorted or isolated CD4+, CD8+ and CD8+ TEMRA cells had a purity of 90% or higher.

Sequenced input: CD8+ T cells from PBMCs. The clonotype originates from a human donor with multiple sclerosis. The chain was built from TRBV20-1 and TRBJ1-5, with the D segment identity uncertain. The bases read TGCAGTGCCCCGTACGGCACGGTGAGGGTTAGAAATCAGCCCCAGCATTTT. This codes for CSAPYGTVRVRNQPQHF.